This note documents a single T cell receptor beta chain sequence. Clones were sequenced by immunoSEQ multiplex PCR, and TCRdb holds only the in-frame ones, with some missing. This sample has tens of thousands of clones, with about nine tenths found just once. These data are taken from a study of technical replicates of blood from a handful of donors. This CDR3 region has 15 residues. Germline V gene sequence: CDR1 SGDLS, CDR2 YYNGEE. After removal of 4 bases from V and 2 bases from J, the junction contained 6 bases not matched to a gene. The sequenced sample consisted of T cells isolated from PBMCs. The rearrangement links TRBV9 to TRBJ2-1, with TRBD2 matching 7 bases. The receptor comes from a human donor in good health. For the CDR3, the DNA is TGTGCCAGCAGCCCTACCGGGACTACCTACAATGAGCAGTTCTTC. Protein sequence: CASSPTGTTYNEQFF.